Below, one T cell receptor (beta chain) is given with its context. This sample stems from a study of cytomegalovirus exposure and HLA in healthy donors. Germline CDR1 PRHDT, CDR2 FYEKMQ (reference sequence). The CDR3 contains 13 residues. V was clipped by 4 bases and J by 3 bases, with 7 bases between them. The assay was immunoSEQ multiplex PCR, and TCRdb's table has in-frame clones only and misses some. Seen here are 70,000 to 95,000 clones, approximately 93% observed once, and the top ten hold around 3.5%. The rearrangement links TRBV13 to TRBJ2-1; D possibly corresponds to TRBD1 (5 bases). The source is a woman aged 25 to 39 in good health and CMV-seronegative. The sequencing sample was made of PBMCs. The CDR3 sequence is CASSSDSYNEQFF. Written as DNA, the CDR3 is TGTGCCAGCAGCTCAGACAGCTACAATGAGCAGTTCTTC.